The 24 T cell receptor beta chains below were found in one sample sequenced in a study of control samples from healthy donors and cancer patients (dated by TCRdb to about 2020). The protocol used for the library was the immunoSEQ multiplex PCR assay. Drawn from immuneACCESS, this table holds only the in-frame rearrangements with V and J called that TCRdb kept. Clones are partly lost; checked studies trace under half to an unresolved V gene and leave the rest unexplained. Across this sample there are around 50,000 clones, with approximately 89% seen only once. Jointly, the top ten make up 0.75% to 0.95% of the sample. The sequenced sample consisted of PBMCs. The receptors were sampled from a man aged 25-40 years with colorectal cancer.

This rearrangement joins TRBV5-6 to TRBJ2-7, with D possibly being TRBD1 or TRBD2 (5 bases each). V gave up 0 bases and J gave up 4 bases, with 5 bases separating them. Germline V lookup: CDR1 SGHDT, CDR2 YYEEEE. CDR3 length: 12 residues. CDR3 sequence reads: CASSLGGYEQYV. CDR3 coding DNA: TGTGCCAGCAGCTTGGGGGGGTACGAGCAGTACGTC.

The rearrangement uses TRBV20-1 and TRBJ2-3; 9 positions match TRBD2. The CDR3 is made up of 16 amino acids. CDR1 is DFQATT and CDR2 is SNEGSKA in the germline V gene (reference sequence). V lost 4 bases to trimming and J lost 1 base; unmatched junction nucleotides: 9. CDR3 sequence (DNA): TGCAGTGCTACTGACATAGCGGGGGTCCGCACAGATACGCAGTATTTT. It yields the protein CSATDIAGVRTDTQYF.

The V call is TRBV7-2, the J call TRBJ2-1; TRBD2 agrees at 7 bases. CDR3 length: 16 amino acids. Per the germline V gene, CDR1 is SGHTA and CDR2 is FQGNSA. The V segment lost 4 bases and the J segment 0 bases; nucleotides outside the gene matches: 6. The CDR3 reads CASSWEGQSSYNEQFF. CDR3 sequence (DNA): TGTGCCAGCAGCTGGGAGGGCCAGAGCTCCTACAATGAGCAGTTCTTC.

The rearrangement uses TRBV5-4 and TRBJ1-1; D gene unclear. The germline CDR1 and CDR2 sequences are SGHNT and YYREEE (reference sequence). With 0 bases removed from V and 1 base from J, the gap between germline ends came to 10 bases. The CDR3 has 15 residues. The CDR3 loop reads CASSLVSQRNTEAFF. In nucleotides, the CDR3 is TGTGCCAGCAGCTTGGTATCCCAACGGAACACTGAAGCTTTCTTT.

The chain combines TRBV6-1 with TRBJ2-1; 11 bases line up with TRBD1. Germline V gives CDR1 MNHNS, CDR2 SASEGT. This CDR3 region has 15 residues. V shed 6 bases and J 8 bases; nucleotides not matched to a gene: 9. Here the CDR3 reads CASRPGTGGKYEQFF. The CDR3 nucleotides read TGTGCCAGCAGACCCGGGACAGGGGGGAAATATGAGCAGTTCTTC.

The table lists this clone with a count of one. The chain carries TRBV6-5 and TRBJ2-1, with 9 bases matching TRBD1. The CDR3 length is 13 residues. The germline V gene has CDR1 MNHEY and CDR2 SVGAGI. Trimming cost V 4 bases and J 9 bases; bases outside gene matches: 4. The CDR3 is CASSSGTGSEQFF. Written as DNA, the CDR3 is TGTGCCAGCAGTTCCGGGACAGGGAGTGAGCAGTTCTTC.

CDR3 sequence (DNA): TGTGCCAGCAGACTAGGGGTCGAAACTGAAGCTTTCTTT. This encodes CASRLGVETEAFF. The chain combines TRBV12-3 or TRBV12-4 with TRBJ1-1, with D possibly TRBD1 on 5 matching bases. The CDR3 length is 13 residues. V lost 6 bases to trimming and J lost 5 bases, with 13 bases between them.

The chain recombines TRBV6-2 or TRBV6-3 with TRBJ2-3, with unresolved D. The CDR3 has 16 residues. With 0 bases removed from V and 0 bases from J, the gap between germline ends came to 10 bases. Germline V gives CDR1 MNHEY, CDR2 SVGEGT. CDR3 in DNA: TGTGCCAGCAGTTACTCGAGAGAGATCAGCACAGATACGCAGTATTTT. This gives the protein CASSYSREISTDTQYF.

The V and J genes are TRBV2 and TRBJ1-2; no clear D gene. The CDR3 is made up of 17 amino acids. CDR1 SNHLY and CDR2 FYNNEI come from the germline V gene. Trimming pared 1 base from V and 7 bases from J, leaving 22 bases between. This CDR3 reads CASSEGENQALYSGYTF. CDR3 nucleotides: TGTGCCAGCAGTGAAGGGGAGAATCAGGCGCTTTATAGTGGCTACACCTTC.

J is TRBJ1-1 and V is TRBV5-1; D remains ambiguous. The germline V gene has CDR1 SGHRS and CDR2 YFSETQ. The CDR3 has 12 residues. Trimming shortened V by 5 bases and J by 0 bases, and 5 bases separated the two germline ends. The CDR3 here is CASSALNTEAFF. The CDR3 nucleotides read TGCGCCAGCAGTGCACTGAACACTGAAGCTTTCTTT. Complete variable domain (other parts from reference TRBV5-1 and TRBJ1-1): KAGVTQTPRYLIKTRGQQVTLSCSPISGHRSVSWYQQTPGQGLQFLFEYFSETQRNKGNFPGRFSGRQFSNSRSEMNVSTLELGDSALYLCASSALNTEAFFGQGTRLTVV.

CDR3 protein: CATQGDNTEAFF. The DNA for the CDR3 is TGTGCCACCCAAGGGGATAACACTGAAGCTTTCTTT. The chain carries TRBV24-1 and TRBJ1-1, with TRBD1 as a possible D gene (5 bases). V lost 9 bases, J lost 2 bases, and 9 bases lay in between. Germline lookup yields CDR1 KGHDR and CDR2 SFDVKD. The CDR3 length is 12 residues.

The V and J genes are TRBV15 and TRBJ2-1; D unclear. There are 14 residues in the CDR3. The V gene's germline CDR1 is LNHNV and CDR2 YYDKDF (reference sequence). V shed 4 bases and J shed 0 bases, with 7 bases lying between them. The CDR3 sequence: CATSIYPSYNEQFF. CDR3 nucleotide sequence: TGTGCCACCAGCATTTATCCCTCCTACAATGAGCAGTTCTTC. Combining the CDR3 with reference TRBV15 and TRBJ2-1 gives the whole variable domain DAMVIQNPRYQVTQFGKPVTLSCSQTLNHNVMYWYQQKSSQAPKLLFHYYDKDFNNEADTPDNFQSRRPNTSFCFLDIRSPGLGDTAMYLCATSIYPSYNEQFFGPGTRLTVL.

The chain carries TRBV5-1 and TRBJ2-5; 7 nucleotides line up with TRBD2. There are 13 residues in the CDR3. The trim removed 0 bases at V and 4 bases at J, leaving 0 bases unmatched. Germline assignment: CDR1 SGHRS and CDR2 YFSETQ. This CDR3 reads CASSLAGGETQYF. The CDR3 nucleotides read TGCGCCAGCAGCTTGGCGGGGGGAGAGACCCAGTACTTC.

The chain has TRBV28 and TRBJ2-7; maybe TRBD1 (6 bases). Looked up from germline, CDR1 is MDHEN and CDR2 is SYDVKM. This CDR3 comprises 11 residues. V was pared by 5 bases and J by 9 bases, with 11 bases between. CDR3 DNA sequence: TGTGCCAGCAGTCCAGGGGTTTGGCAGTACTTC. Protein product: CASSPGVWQYF. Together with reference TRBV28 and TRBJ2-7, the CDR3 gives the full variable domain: DVKVTQSSRYLVKRTGEKVFLECVQDMDHENMFWYRQDPGLGLRLIYFSYDVKMKEKGDIPEGYSVSREKKERFSLILESASTNQTSMYLCASSPGVWQYFGPGTRLTVT.

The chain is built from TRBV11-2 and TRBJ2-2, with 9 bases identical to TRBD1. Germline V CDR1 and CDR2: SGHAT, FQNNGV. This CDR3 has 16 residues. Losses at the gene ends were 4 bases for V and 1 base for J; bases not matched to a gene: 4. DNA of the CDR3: TGTGCCAGCAGCTCCTGGACAGGGGTGAACACCGGGGAGCTGTTTTTT. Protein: CASSSWTGVNTGELFF.

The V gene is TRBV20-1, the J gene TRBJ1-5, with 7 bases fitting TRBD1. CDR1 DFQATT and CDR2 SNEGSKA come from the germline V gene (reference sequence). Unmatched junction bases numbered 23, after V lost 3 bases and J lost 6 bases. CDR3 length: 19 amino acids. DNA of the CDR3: TGCAGTGCTAGTGCCACAGGGGTTGACAGGCCCTTGGGGCTTCAGCCCCAGCATTTT. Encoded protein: CSASATGVDRPLGLQPQHF.

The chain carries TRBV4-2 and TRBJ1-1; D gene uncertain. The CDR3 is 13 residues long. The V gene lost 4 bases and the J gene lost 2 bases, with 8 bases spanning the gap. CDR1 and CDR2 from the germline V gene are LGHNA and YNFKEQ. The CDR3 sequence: CASSPYPNTEAFF. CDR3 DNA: TGTGCCAGCAGCCCCTATCCTAACACTGAAGCTTTCTTT.

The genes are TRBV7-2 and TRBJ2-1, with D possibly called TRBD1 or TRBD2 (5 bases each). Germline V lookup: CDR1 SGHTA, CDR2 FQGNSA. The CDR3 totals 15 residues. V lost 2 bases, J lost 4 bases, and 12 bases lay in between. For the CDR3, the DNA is TGTGCCAGCAGCTTACCCCAGGGACGTTACAATGAGCAGTTCTTC. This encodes CASSLPQGRYNEQFF.

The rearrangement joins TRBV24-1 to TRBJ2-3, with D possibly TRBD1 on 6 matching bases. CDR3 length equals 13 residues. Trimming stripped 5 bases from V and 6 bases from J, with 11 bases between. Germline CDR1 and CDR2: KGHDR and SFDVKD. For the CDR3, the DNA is TGTGCCACCAGTGGGGGGCCCTCGGATACGCAGTATTTT. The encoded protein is CATSGGPSDTQYF.

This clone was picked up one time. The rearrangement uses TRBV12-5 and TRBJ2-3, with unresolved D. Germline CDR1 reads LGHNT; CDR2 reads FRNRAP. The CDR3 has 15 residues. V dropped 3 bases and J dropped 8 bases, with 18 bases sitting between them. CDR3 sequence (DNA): TGTGCTAGTGGTTTACACGTAAACGGTCTAGGTACGCAGTATTTT. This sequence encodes CASGLHVNGLGTQYF.

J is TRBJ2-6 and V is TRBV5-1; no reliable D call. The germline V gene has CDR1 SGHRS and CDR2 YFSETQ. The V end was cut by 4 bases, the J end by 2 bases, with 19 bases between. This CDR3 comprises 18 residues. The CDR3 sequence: CASSADRVGEAGANVLTF. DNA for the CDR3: TGCGCCAGCAGCGCAGACCGGGTGGGCGAGGCTGGGGCCAACGTCCTGACTTTC. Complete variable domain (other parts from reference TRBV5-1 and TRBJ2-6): KAGVTQTPRYLIKTRGQQVTLSCSPISGHRSVSWYQQTPGQGLQFLFEYFSETQRNKGNFPGRFSGRQFSNSRSEMNVSTLELGDSALYLCASSADRVGEAGANVLTFGAGSRLTVL.

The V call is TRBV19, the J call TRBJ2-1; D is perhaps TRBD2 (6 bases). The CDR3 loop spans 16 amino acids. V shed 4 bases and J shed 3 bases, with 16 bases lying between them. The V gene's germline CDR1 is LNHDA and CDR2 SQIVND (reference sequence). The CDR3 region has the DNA TGTGCCAGTAGTAAGGGTCGCGGGGAGTACTACAATGAGCAGTTCTTC. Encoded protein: CASSKGRGEYYNEQFF.

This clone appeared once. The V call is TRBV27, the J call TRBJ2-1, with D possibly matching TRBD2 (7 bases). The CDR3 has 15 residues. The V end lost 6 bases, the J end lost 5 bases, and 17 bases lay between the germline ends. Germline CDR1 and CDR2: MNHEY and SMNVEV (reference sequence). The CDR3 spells CASRRGGESDNEQFF. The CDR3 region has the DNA TGTGCCAGCAGAAGGGGGGGTGAAAGCGACAATGAGCAGTTCTTC.

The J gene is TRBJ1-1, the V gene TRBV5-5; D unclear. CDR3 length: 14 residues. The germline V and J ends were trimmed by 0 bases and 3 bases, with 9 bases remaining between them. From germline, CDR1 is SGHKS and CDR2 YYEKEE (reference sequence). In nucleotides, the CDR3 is TGTGCCAGCAGCTTGGAAAACATCTACACTGAAGCTTTCTTT. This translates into CASSLENIYTEAFF.